This T cell receptor beta chain was recovered during a study of regulatory T cells in long-lasting Graves disease. Time point specified: newly diagnosed GD, antithyroid drugs for less than 3 months. Preparation of the TCR library used RNA extracted from PBMCs. In regard to this clonotype: Sequence at one end of the junction differs from germline and may be a read error.

The V gene's germline CDR1 is MNHNS and CDR2 SASEGT. This CDR3 has 15 residues. For TCR beta, libraries came from iRepertoire HTBI primers and Arm-PCR of CDR3 regions. A single record per CDR3 protein comes from TCRdb applying MiXCR to the multiplex PCR reads. The sample lists 250,000 to 300,000 distinct CDR3 sequences; 15% to 20% were seen once. These data were likewise used in another study, on T cells in Graves' hyperthyroidism and ophthalmopathy.

The source was peripheral blood mononuclear cells (PBMCs), collected at new diagnosis, from a patient treated with antithyroid drugs. The TCR originated in a woman in her 30s with Graves disease. V and J are TRBV6-1 and TRBJ2-1, with D tentatively TRBD2 (6 bases). The CDR3 sequence: CASGGSRDSCNEQFF. CDR3 sequence (DNA): TGTGCCAGCGGGGGTAGCAGGGACTCCTGCAATGAGCAGTTCTTC.